Listed below are T cell receptor beta chains from one sample, sequenced in a study of human T cells and chemical hapten exposure. TCRdb analysed the RACE reads with MiXCR anew, one entry per CDR3 protein. The data contain about 360,000 distinct CDR3 sequences, around 5% of them singletons. This sample comprised whole blood, obtained in connection with sensitization to the hapten diphenylcyclopropenone (DPC). These receptors all come from a woman between 45 and 60 years old with alopecia areata. Some clones in this sample may be carry-over from other donors' samples. CDR3s include the opening cysteine and the closing phenylalanine or tryptophan. Each record gives: V gene, clone size, D gene, J gene, CDR3 protein, CDR3 DNA. The D gene is left open where the match is weak. Clone size, where shown, is once, few, many, or a class for clones that have expanded.

V: TRBV4-1
size: few
D: TRBD1
J: TRBJ1-3
CDR3: CASSHYRGSEGNTIYF
DNA: TGCGCCAGCAGCCACTACAGGGGTTCGGAAGGAAACACCATATATTTT

V: TRBV7-9
size: .
D: .
J: TRBJ2-7
CDR3: CASSLAATTYSYEQYF
DNA: TGTGCCAGCAGCTTAGCGGCGACTACATATTCTTACGAGCAGTACTTC

V: TRBV7-6
size: many
D: .
J: TRBJ1-5
CDR3: CASSRGGLNQPQHF
DNA: TGTGCCAGCAGTAGAGGGGGACTCAATCAGCCCCAGCATTTT

V: TRBV29-1
size: many
D: TRBD2
J: TRBJ2-1
CDR3: CSVDRLAGGNEQFF
DNA: TGCAGCGTTGACAGGCTAGCGGGGGGAAATGAGCAGTTCTTC

V: TRBV7-9
size: many
D: .
J: TRBJ2-1
CDR3: CASSPRGRSSYNEQFF
DNA: TGTGCCAGCAGCCCTAGAGGGAGGTCCTCCTACAATGAGCAGTTCTTC

V: TRBV6-5
size: few
D: .
J: TRBJ2-1
CDR3: CATRGTYNEQFF
DNA: TGTGCCACGAGGGGGACCTACAATGAGCAGTTCTTC

V: TRBV13
size: few
D: .
J: TRBJ2-7
CDR3: CASRGPGLLGSGQYF
DNA: TGTGCCAGCAGGGGACCGGGACTGCTGGGTTCAGGGCAGTACTTC

V: TRBV5-1
size: many
D: .
J: TRBJ2-7
CDR3: CASSARSSSSYEQYF
DNA: TGCGCCAGCAGCGCCAGGTCCAGTAGCTCCTACGAGCAGTACTTC

V: TRBV28
size: many
D: .
J: TRBJ2-1
CDR3: CASSWVGEQFF
DNA: TGTGCCAGCAGTTGGGTTGGGGAGCAGTTCTTC

V: TRBV20-1
size: .
D: TRBD2
J: TRBJ2-5
CDR3: CSAPPTSGGQETQYF
DNA: TGCAGTGCCCCACCGACTAGCGGGGGCCAAGAGACCCAGTACTTC

V: TRBV4-1
size: few
D: .
J: TRBJ1-1
CDR3: CASSQKAGPRAFF
DNA: TGCGCCAGCAGCCAAAAAGCAGGCCCCCGAGCTTTCTTT

V: TRBV10-1
size: few
D: TRBD2
J: TRBJ2-7
CDR3: CASSERLAESEQYF
DNA: TGCGCCAGCAGTGAAAGACTAGCGGAATCGGAGCAGTACTTC

V: TRBV21-1
size: .
D: .
J: TRBJ1-2
CDR3: CASSKVRLLSYGYTF
DNA: TGTGCCAGCAGCAAAGTTCGCCTACTCTCCTATGGCTACACCTTC

V: TRBV29-1
size: many
D: .
J: TRBJ1-1
CDR3: CSVPQGRMNTEAFF
DNA: TGCAGCGTGCCCCAGGGGCGAATGAACACTGAAGCTTTCTTT

V: TRBV20-1
size: few
D: .
J: TRBJ2-1
CDR3: CSASTVQGKIYNEQFF
DNA: TGCAGTGCTTCGACAGTCCAGGGCAAAATTTACAATGAGCAGTTCTTC

V: TRBV9
size: few
D: .
J: TRBJ1-1
CDR3: CASSVGVVNTEAFF
DNA: TGTGCCAGCAGCGTCGGGGTGGTGAACACTGAAGCTTTCTTT

V: TRBV7-2
size: many
D: .
J: TRBJ2-1
CDR3: CASSLARPMAYVYNEQFF
DNA: TGTGCCAGCAGCTTAGCTAGGCCCATGGCTTACGTTTACAATGAGCAGTTCTTC

V: TRBV5-1
size: many
D: TRBD1
J: TRBJ1-2
CDR3: CASSPTGTDYGYTF
DNA: TGCGCCAGCAGCCCGACAGGGACGGACTATGGCTACACCTTC

V: TRBV25-1
size: many
D: .
J: TRBJ2-2
CDR3: CASSEQNTGELFF
DNA: TGTGCCAGCAGTGAGCAGAACACCGGGGAGCTGTTTTTT

V: TRBV5-1
size: .
D: TRBD2
J: TRBJ2-1
CDR3: CASSLAGLDTNEQFF
DNA: TGCGCCAGCAGCTTGGCGGGACTAGATACTAATGAGCAGTTCTTC

V: TRBV10-3
size: many
D: TRBD1
J: TRBJ1-1
CDR3: CAISESVQTGAAFF
DNA: TGTGCCATCAGTGAGTCGGTCCAGACAGGGGCAGCTTTCTTT

V: TRBV29-1
size: .
D: TRBD2
J: TRBJ2-3
CDR3: CSVEGLAGGPSDTQYF
DNA: TGCAGCGTTGAAGGTCTAGCGGGAGGGCCATCAGATACGCAGTATTTT